The clone carrying this T cell receptor (beta chain) was detected many times. V was pared by 6 bases and J by 7 bases, with 14 bases of the junction left unmatched. Germline loops: CDR1 MNHEY, CDR2 SVGAGI. CDR3 length equals 16 residues. TCRdb used MiXCR to reprocess the RT-PCR reads, holding one entry per CDR3 protein. The sample gives almost 700,000 distinct CDR3 sequences, approximately 15% of which show up once; roughly 3.9% is in the top ten. The gene calls are TRBV6-5 and TRBJ2-5; 10 nucleotides match TRBD2. Source material: memory CD4+ T cells from blood. This TCR was sampled from a female donor in good health, serving as a healthy control. As DNA, the CDR3 is TGTGCCAGCAGCACCTCGGCCGCTAGCGGGAGTGGGACCCAGTACTTC. This encodes CASSTSAASGSGTQYF.